The 30 T cell receptor beta chains reported below all come from one sample, sequenced in a study of control samples from healthy donors and cancer patients. The method was immunoSEQ multiplex PCR; TCRdb's version includes in-frame clones alone and lacks a portion of them. The repertoire includes around 100,000 clones, 80% to 90% of them detected once, and over 12% sits in the top ten. Sequencing input: blood. The receptors were gathered from a young man in good health.

This chain connects TRBV20-1 to TRBJ1-4; D gene ambiguous. V was shortened by 3 bases and J by 4 bases, with 12 bases between the two germline ends. This CDR3 contains 14 residues. Germline V gene data show CDR1 as DFQATT and CDR2 as SNEGSKA (reference sequence). For the CDR3, the DNA is TGCAGTGCTAGTTTTGGGCGGGTTAATGAAAAACTGTTTTTT. Translated, it gives CSASFGRVNEKLFF.

The chain joins TRBV3-1 (or the pseudogene TRBV3-2) to TRBJ2-3, with 12 bases matching TRBD2. Germline-derived CDR1 and CDR2 are LGHDT and YNNKEL (reference sequence). After removal of 6 bases from V and 4 bases from J, the junction contained 11 bases not matched to a gene. This CDR3 contains 17 residues. CDR3 amino acids: CASSLNLAGGPSDTQYF. The CDR3 coding sequence is TGTGCCAGCAGTCTCAACCTAGCGGGAGGGCCGTCAGATACGCAGTATTTT.

The genes are TRBV24-1 and TRBJ2-2; possibly TRBD2 for D (6 bases). Germline V gives CDR1 KGHDR, CDR2 SFDVKD. The CDR3 is 16 amino acids. Trimming took 0 bases from V and 8 from J, leaving 15 bases between them. CDR3 region: CATSDLQDGGEGELFF. CDR3 in DNA: TGTGCCACCAGTGATTTGCAAGATGGAGGGGAAGGGGAGCTGTTTTTT.

This clone showed up just once. The rearrangement uses TRBV5-1 and TRBJ2-1; TRBD2 agrees at 9 bases. The CDR3 is 17 residues long. V shed 0 bases, J shed 9 bases, and the junction held 13 bases outside the gene matches. Germline V gene data show CDR1 as SGHRS and CDR2 as YFSETQ. The CDR3 sequence is CASSLVFGGRAEVEQFF. The CDR3, as DNA: TGCGCCAGCAGCTTGGTCTTTGGCGGGAGGGCCGAGGTTGAGCAGTTCTTC.

This clone was seen a few times. The rearrangement links TRBV9 to TRBJ2-2; a weak D match, TRBD1 (5 bases). This CDR3 is 14 amino acids long. Germline CDR1 and CDR2: SGDLS and YYNGEE. The ends were cut back, 3 bases at V and 5 bases at J, with 11 bases in the middle. The CDR3 sequence: CASSARQRTGELFF. CDR3 bases: TGTGCCAGCAGCGCCCGACAGAGGACCGGGGAGCTGTTTTTT.

The V and J genes are TRBV7-9 and TRBJ1-2; D uncertain. CDR1 and CDR2 (germline): SEHNR, FQNEAQ (reference sequence). V dropped 9 bases and J dropped 6 bases, with 11 bases sitting between them. The CDR3 has 11 residues. The CDR3 protein is CASFRADGYTF. The DNA for the CDR3 is TGTGCCAGTTTTAGAGCCGATGGCTACACCTTC.

V is TRBV18 and J is TRBJ2-1; 9 positions agree with TRBD2. With 5 bases clipped from V and 8 bases from J, the junction kept 10 bases outside the gene matches. The CDR3 consists of 15 residues. The germline CDR1 and CDR2 sequences are KGHSH and LQKENI. CDR3 sequence (DNA): TGTGCCAGCTCAGAGGGGCTAGCGGGAAGTTATGAGCAGTTCTTC. Translating it yields CASSEGLAGSYEQFF.

The genes are TRBV27 and TRBJ1-4; TRBD1 is a possible D gene (6 bases). CDR1 is MNHEY, CDR2 SMNVEV, per germline (reference sequence). Trimming took 0 bases from V and 4 from J, leaving 12 bases between them. The CDR3 spans 16 residues. The CDR3 loop reads CASSLSMGGVNEKLFF. The CDR3 DNA is TGTGCCAGCAGTTTATCGATGGGGGGCGTTAATGAAAAACTGTTTTTT. Full variable domain (remainder filled in from reference TRBV27 and TRBJ1-4): EAQVTQNPRYLITVTGKKLTVTCSQNMNHEYMSWYRQDPGLGLRQIYYSMNVEVTDKGDVPEGYKVSRKEKRNFPLILESPSPNQTSLYFCASSLSMGGVNEKLFFGSGTQLSVL.

V and J are TRBV18 and TRBJ2-1; 9 bases are a match to TRBD1. This CDR3 has 16 residues. Germline values: CDR1 KGHSH, CDR2 LQKENI. J was trimmed by 2 bases and V by 4 bases; bases with no gene match: 6. CDR3 nucleotide sequence: TGTGCCAGCTCACAAGGACAGGGGAACCCCTACAATGAGCAGTTCTTC. Translating gives CASSQGQGNPYNEQFF. Based on the CDR3 plus reference TRBV18 and TRBJ2-1, the full variable domain is NAGVMQNPRHLVRRRGQEARLRCSPMKGHSHVYWYRQLPEEGLKFMVYLQKENIIDESGMPKERFSAEFPKEGPSILRIQQVVRGDSAAYFCASSQGQGNPYNEQFFGPGTRLTVL.

The CDR3 sequence: CASSSGQEMDTQYF. The DNA of the CDR3 is TGCGCCAGCAGCTCCGGACAGGAAATGGATACGCAGTATTTT. The chain couples TRBV5-1 to TRBJ2-3; 7 bases fit TRBD1. V lost 3 bases, J lost 6 bases, and 7 bases stayed unmatched. The CDR3 loop spans 14 amino acids. The germline gives CDR1 SGHRS, CDR2 YFSETQ. Combining the CDR3 with reference TRBV5-1 and TRBJ2-3 gives the whole variable domain KAGVTQTPRYLIKTRGQQVTLSCSPISGHRSVSWYQQTPGQGLQFLFEYFSETQRNKGNFPGRFSGRQFSNSRSEMNVSTLELGDSALYLCASSSGQEMDTQYFGPGTRLTVL.

The rearrangement uses TRBV30 and TRBJ2-1; D is undetermined. This CDR3 comprises 10 residues. Germline values: CDR1 GTSNPN, CDR2 SVGIG (reference sequence). V shed 1 base and J shed 8 bases, with 3 bases lying between them. The DNA of the CDR3 is TGTGCCTGGAGTGAATATGAGCAGTTCTTC. It yields the protein CAWSEYEQFF.

This clone is a singleton in its sample. The chain combines TRBV27 with TRBJ2-7; D is possibly TRBD2 (7 bases). V gave up 11 bases and J gave up 3 bases, with 32 bases separating them. This CDR3 has 18 amino acids. Germline CDR1 is MNHEY and CDR2 is SMNVEV (reference sequence). CDR3 nucleotide sequence: TGTGCCCGCATTTTACTATCCGCGGGCGGGGGCGGGAGCTACGAGCAGTACTTC. The encoded protein is CARILLSAGGGGSYEQYF.

The chain employs TRBV10-3 and TRBJ1-1, with D maybe TRBD1 (6 bases). CDR3 size: 12 residues. Germline V gene data show CDR1 as ENHRY and CDR2 as SYGVKD. The germline V and J ends were trimmed by 8 bases and 7 bases, with 14 bases remaining between them. Here the CDR3 DNA reads TGTGCCATCGCGTCGGGGGCCGGTGAAGCTTTCTTT. Translating gives CAIASGAGEAFF.

The chain has TRBV4-2 and TRBJ1-2; 7 bases align to TRBD1. The CDR3 sequence is 15 residues long. The V and J ends lost 3 bases and 4 bases, in that order; junction bases with no gene match: 8. In germline, CDR1 is LGHNA, CDR2 YNFKEQ. The CDR3: CASSQPGQTIYGYTF. For the CDR3, the DNA is TGTGCCAGCAGCCAGCCGGGACAGACGATCTATGGCTACACCTTC.

This chain uses TRBV28 with TRBJ1-5; D not certain. The CDR3 contains 16 residues. V lost 4 bases to trimming and J lost 2 bases, with 15 bases between them. Germline V CDR1 and CDR2: MDHEN, SYDVKM. The CDR3 is CASSSWEPRGNQPQHF. DNA of the CDR3: TGTGCCAGCAGTTCCTGGGAGCCTAGGGGCAATCAGCCCCAGCATTTT.

The V and J genes are TRBV12-3 or TRBV12-4 and TRBJ1-5; D uncertain. Trimming took 0 bases from V and 5 from J, leaving 5 bases between them. The CDR3 loop spans 13 amino acids. The CDR3 protein is CASSLASHQPQHF. CDR3 in DNA: TGTGCCAGCAGTTTAGCGTCGCATCAGCCCCAGCATTTT.

The chain combines TRBV7-2 with TRBJ1-5; D possibly corresponds to TRBD1 (6 bases). The germline V gene has CDR1 SGHTA and CDR2 FQGNSA. This CDR3 spans 13 amino acids. V lost 1 base to trimming and J lost 7 bases, with 8 bases between them. This CDR3 reads CASSLEGGQPQHF. CDR3 sequence (DNA): TGTGCCAGCAGCTTAGAAGGGGGACAGCCCCAGCATTTT.

The J gene is TRBJ1-2, the V gene TRBV25-1; 7 bases map to TRBD1. V trimming: 6 bases; J trimming: 5 bases; junction bases outside the gene matches: 3. The germline CDR1 and CDR2 sequences are MGHDK and SYGVNS. CDR3 length: 12 residues. This CDR3 reads CASSGTAYGYTF. CDR3 nucleotide sequence: TGTGCCAGCAGCGGGACAGCATATGGCTACACCTTC.

The J gene is TRBJ1-1, the V gene TRBV6-5; no firm D call. In germline, CDR1 is MNHEY, CDR2 SVGAGI. CDR3 size: 11 residues. Trimming cost V 9 bases and J 5 bases, with 10 bases left between them. CDR3 sequence (DNA): TGTGCCAGTGGGTTGGGGACTGAAGCTTTCTTT. This codes for CASGLGTEAFF.

This clone was observed a handful of times. The gene calls are TRBV28 and TRBJ1-1, with no clear D. This CDR3 region has 13 residues. The V gene lost 2 bases and the J gene lost 9 bases, with 13 bases spanning the gap. Germline V gene lookup returns CDR1 MDHEN and CDR2 SYDVKM. The CDR3 coding sequence is TGTGCCAGCAGTTTACTTGACTTCTCCCAAGCTTTCTTT. This gives the protein CASSLLDFSQAFF. The whole variable domain, remainder taken from reference TRBV28 and TRBJ1-1, is DVKVTQSSRYLVKRTGEKVFLECVQDMDHENMFWYRQDPGLGLRLIYFSYDVKMKEKGDIPEGYSVSREKKERFSLILESASTNQTSMYLCASSLLDFSQAFFGQGTRLTVV.

This clone was detected only a few times. This chain links TRBV18 with TRBJ2-3, with a possible D match to TRBD2 (5 bases). The CDR3 has 13 amino acids. Germline-derived CDR1 and CDR2 are KGHSH and LQKENI. CDR3 coding DNA: TGTGCGGGAGCGGAGTCCCGCACAGATACGCAGTATTTT. Protein: CAGAESRTDTQYF.

The V and J genes are TRBV19 and TRBJ1-1, with 10 bases aligning to TRBD1. The V segment lost 4 bases and the J segment 4 bases; nucleotides outside the gene matches: 21. The CDR3 is 20 residues long. Germline V gene sequence: CDR1 LNHDA, CDR2 SQIVND (reference sequence). The CDR3 sequence: CASSTSRLGQGMSGGTEAFF. CDR3 coding DNA: TGTGCCAGTAGTACCTCTAGATTGGGACAGGGGATGTCGGGGGGCACTGAAGCTTTCTTT.

J is TRBJ1-2 and V is TRBV28; unclear D gene. Germline loops: CDR1 MDHEN, CDR2 SYDVKM. CDR3 length: 15 residues. With 5 bases removed from V and 0 bases from J, the gap between germline ends came to 13 bases. As DNA, the CDR3 is TGTGCCAGCAGTGCCACGAACACTGCTAACTATGGCTACACCTTC. Translating gives CASSATNTANYGYTF.

V is TRBV6-1 and J is TRBJ2-3; D not certain. Trimming shortened V by 2 bases and J by 3 bases, and 6 bases separated the two germline ends. This CDR3 contains 13 residues. The germline CDR1 and CDR2 sequences are MNHNS and SASEGT. CDR3 loop: CASSELRTDTQYF. The CDR3 DNA is TGTGCCAGCAGTGAATTAAGGACAGATACGCAGTATTTT.

This clone was recorded only once. DNA of the CDR3: TGTGCCAGCAGTTTAGACGGATCCTACGAGCAGTACTTC. Amino acids: CASSLDGSYEQYF. V is TRBV28 and J is TRBJ2-7, with D hard to call. This CDR3 has 13 amino acids. The germline V and J ends were trimmed by 2 bases and 1 base, with 6 bases remaining between them. The germline V gene encodes CDR1 MDHEN and CDR2 SYDVKM.

J is TRBJ2-5 and V is TRBV2; 8 bases match TRBD1. The CDR3 runs to 13 residues. Germline values: CDR1 SNHLY, CDR2 FYNNEI. The junction had 1 base not matched to a gene; V was cut back by 6 bases and J by 1 base. CDR3 DNA sequence: TGTGCCAGCAGGGACAGGGTCCAAGAGACCCAGTACTTC. Protein sequence: CASRDRVQETQYF.

The chain has TRBV7-6 and TRBJ2-7; 10 bases agree with TRBD2. After removal of 5 bases from V and 6 bases from J, the junction contained 10 bases not matched to a gene. This CDR3 comprises 15 residues. Germline CDR1 is SGHVS and CDR2 is FNYEAQ. CDR3 in DNA: TGTGCCAGCAGCCCCAGCGGGAGGGCCAGCTCCGAGCAGTACTTC. Amino acids: CASSPSGRASSEQYF.

Concerning this clone: At one end, the junction sequence differs from germline, possibly due to a read error. V is TRBV24-1 and J is TRBJ1-4; a weak D match, TRBD1 (5 bases). CDR3 length equals 15 residues. Germline V CDR1 and CDR2: KGHDR, SFDVKD. Here the CDR3 DNA reads TGTGCCACCAGTGATACCGGGACCGGTCATGAGAAACTGTTTTTT. Amino acid sequence: CATSDTGTGHEKLFF.

This chain joins TRBV18 and TRBJ2-3; 11 bases line up with TRBD2. This CDR3 region has 14 residues. After removal of 4 bases from V and 5 bases from J, the junction contained 2 bases not matched to a gene. Germline V CDR1 and CDR2: KGHSH, LQKENI. The CDR3 region has the DNA TGTGCCAGCTCACTAGGACTAGCGGGAGATACGCAGTATTTT. Amino acids: CASSLGLAGDTQYF.

The rearrangement links TRBV27 to TRBJ2-1; D is uncertain. The germline V and J ends were trimmed by 0 bases and 7 bases, with 13 bases remaining between them. Per the germline V gene, CDR1 is MNHEY and CDR2 is SMNVEV (reference sequence). The CDR3 contains 15 residues. CDR3 sequence: CASSLSFLGLNEQFF. CDR3 sequence (DNA): TGTGCCAGCAGTTTATCTTTTCTAGGGTTAAATGAGCAGTTCTTC.